Described below is a single T cell receptor (beta chain) sequence and its context. Antigen unknown. The V gene's germline CDR1 is SGHAT and CDR2 FQNNGV. The V end was cut by 2 bases, the J end by 2 bases, with 6 bases between. The CDR3 runs 13 residues. PCR employed 60 Vbeta and 13 Jbeta primers. Profiling relied on immunoSEQ multiplex PCR, and the TCRdb table lists in-frame clones only, not all of them. The table shows some 140,000 clones, with 66% occurring only once. This sample stems from a study of cytomegalovirus exposure and HLA in healthy donors. Study observations and caveats: Later analysis reportedly placed an Asian-associated ancestry cluster below the roughly 630-donor mean in N-insertions. Looking again later, the authors saw that most CMV-associated TCR beta chains seemed HLA-restricted. Later, TCR association rates were found to vary by HLA locus, highest for DRB1 and lowest for HLA-C.

This rearrangement joins TRBV11-2 to TRBJ2-5, with D unresolved. The receptor comes from a human donor in good health. The sample comprised PBMCs. CDR3 loop: CASSLLAQETQYF. The DNA of the CDR3 is TGTGCCAGCAGCTTACTGGCTCAAGAGACCCAGTACTTC.